A single sample is the source of the 26 T cell receptor beta chains below, sequenced in a study of blood T cell repertoires in COVID-19. Repertoires were generated with immunoSEQ multiplex PCR, while TCRdb's copy carries only in-frame clones and drops some. The table shows around 300,000 clones, with roughly 87% occurring only once. Specimen: peripheral blood. These receptors originate from a young man with active or convalescent COVID-19.

The V call is TRBV2, the J call TRBJ1-4, with unresolved D. Trimming shortened V by 6 bases and J by 8 bases, and 13 bases separated the two germline ends. The germline V gene encodes CDR1 SNHLY and CDR2 FYNNEI. The CDR3 length is 13 residues. The CDR3 DNA follows: TGTGCCAGCAGGGGCTCAAGTGGCGAAAAACTGTTTTTT. Translated, it gives CASRGSSGEKLFF.

The rearrangement joins TRBV6-5 to TRBJ1-1; a possible D gene is TRBD1 (6 bases). CDR1 is MNHEY and CDR2 is SVGAGI in the germline V gene. The V end was cut by 0 bases, the J end by 5 bases, with 13 bases between. This CDR3 contains 15 residues. DNA for the CDR3: TGTGCCAGCAGTTACTCAGGGGGACATCGGACTGAAGCTTTCTTT. It translates to CASSYSGGHRTEAFF.

The chain employs TRBV7-9 and TRBJ2-1, with TRBD1 as a possible D gene (5 bases). The V gene's germline CDR1 is SEHNR and CDR2 FQNEAQ (reference sequence). The CDR3 has 14 amino acids. V lost 4 bases and J 4 bases, leaving 11 bases between the germline ends. The CDR3 DNA follows: TGTGCCAGCAGCTCACAGGCAGGTTACAATGAGCAGTTCTTC. Translated: CASSSQAGYNEQFF.

This chain joins TRBV29-1 and TRBJ1-2; 9 bases map to TRBD1. CDR1 is SQVTM and CDR2 is ANQGSEA in the germline V gene. The CDR3 covers 13 residues. V dropped 7 bases and J dropped 5; count of bases not matched to a gene: 8. CDR3 amino acids: CSAWDRDEYGYTF. CDR3 bases: TGCAGCGCCTGGGACAGGGATGAATATGGCTACACCTTC.

The chain joins TRBV6-5 to TRBJ1-2; D possibly corresponds to TRBD1 (6 bases). V lost 6 bases and J lost 2, with 13 bases in between. The CDR3 length is 14 residues. The germline CDR1 and CDR2 sequences are MNHEY and SVGAGI. The CDR3 is CASRWTENNYGYTF. In DNA form, the CDR3 reads TGTGCCAGCAGGTGGACAGAAAACAACTATGGCTACACCTTC.

The chain uses TRBV7-2 and TRBJ1-1; 7 nucleotides match TRBD1. V lost 8 bases, J lost 1 base, and 7 bases stayed unmatched. Germline V gene lookup returns CDR1 SGHTA and CDR2 FQGNSA. CDR3 length: 14 residues. CDR3 amino acids: CASAPGQTNTEAFF. In DNA, the CDR3 is TGTGCCAGCGCTCCGGGACAGACGAACACTGAAGCTTTCTTT. The complete variable domain, with remaining parts taken from reference TRBV7-2 and TRBJ1-1, reads GAGVSQSPSNKVTEKGKDVELRCDPISGHTALYWYRQSLGQGLEFLIYFQGNSAPDKSGLPSDRFSAERTGGSVSTLTIQRTQQEDSAVYLCASAPGQTNTEAFFGQGTRLTVV.

The chain combines TRBV4-1 with TRBJ2-5, with D perhaps TRBD1 (5 bases). V was cut by 1 base and J by 3 bases, with 9 bases left in between. The CDR3 is 14 amino acids. Germline V gene data show CDR1 as MGHRA and CDR2 as YSYEKL. Here the CDR3 reads CASSQVEGEETQYF. The CDR3 DNA is TGCGCCAGCAGCCAAGTGGAAGGGGAAGAGACCCAGTACTTC.

V gene TRBV5-1 combines with J gene TRBJ1-1, with 7 nucleotides matching TRBD1. This CDR3 has 15 amino acids. Germline V lookup: CDR1 SGHRS, CDR2 YFSETQ. Trimming removed 4 bases from V and 5 bases from J; junction bases left unmatched: 11. CDR3 in DNA: TGCGCCAGCAGCCCGGGACAGCCGGGCGAGACTGAAGCTTTCTTT. It yields the protein CASSPGQPGETEAFF.

V gene TRBV4-3 combines with J gene TRBJ1-3; 7 bases agree with TRBD1. Germline V gene data show CDR1 as LGHNA and CDR2 as YSLEER. V lost 2 bases to trimming and J lost 0 bases; unmatched junction nucleotides: 4. The CDR3 spans 16 residues. This chain's CDR3 is CASSQHRGGSGNTIYF. The CDR3 region has the DNA TGCGCCAGCAGCCAACACAGGGGTGGCTCTGGAAACACCATATATTTT.

The gene calls are TRBV25-1 and TRBJ1-4; 7 positions match TRBD1. Germline V CDR1 and CDR2: MGHDK, SYGVNS. The junction had 6 bases not matched to a gene; V was cut back by 1 base and J by 7 bases. The CDR3 consists of 15 residues. CDR3 nucleotides: TGTGCCAGCAGTGAATTTGGCAGGGGGACTGAAAAACTGTTTTTT. Residues: CASSEFGRGTEKLFF.

This clone was found once. The chain recombines TRBV9 with TRBJ1-2; 7 positions agree with TRBD1. The ends lost 3 bases at V and 7 bases at J; junction bases unmatched: 3. The germline CDR1 and CDR2 sequences are SGDLS and YYNGEE. This CDR3 is built from 12 residues. CDR3 sequence (DNA): TGTGCCAGCAGCGAGGGGGCGGGTGGCTACACCTTC. Its translation is CASSEGAGGYTF. Combining the CDR3 with reference TRBV9 and TRBJ1-2 gives the whole variable domain DSGVTQTPKHLITATGQRVTLRCSPRSGDLSVYWYQQSLDQGLQFLIQYYNGEERAKGNILERFSAQQFPDLHSELNLSSLELGDSALYFCASSEGAGGYTFGSGTRLTVV.

The V gene is TRBV11-1, the J gene TRBJ2-7; 7 nucleotides agree with TRBD1. Germline V gene lookup returns CDR1 SGHAT and CDR2 FQDESV (reference sequence). This CDR3 is 14 amino acids long. V lost 9 bases to trimming and J lost 1 base; unmatched junction nucleotides: 9. The DNA for the CDR3 is TGTGCCAGTGGAGACAGGGATGGGTCCTACGAGCAGTACTTC. This sequence encodes CASGDRDGSYEQYF. Filled out from reference TRBV11-1 and TRBJ2-7, the complete variable domain reads EAEVAQSPRYKITEKSQAVAFWCDPISGHATLYWYRQILGQGPELLVQFQDESVVDDSQLPKDRFSAERLKGVDSTLKIQPAELGDSAMYLCASGDRDGSYEQYFGPGTRLTVT.

The CDR3 is CASTHKTGASYNEQFF. In DNA form, the CDR3 reads TGTGCCAGCACCCACAAGACAGGGGCGTCCTACAATGAGCAGTTCTTC. The chain links TRBV2 to TRBJ2-1; 8 nucleotides match TRBD1. Germline V gene lookup returns CDR1 SNHLY and CDR2 FYNNEI. The V and J ends lost 7 bases and 1 base, in that order; junction bases with no gene match: 9. CDR3 length: 16 residues.

The V call is TRBV6-5, the J call TRBJ2-7, with D tentatively TRBD1 (5 bases). CDR1 is MNHEY and CDR2 is SVGAGI in the germline V gene. V was pared by 0 bases and J by 2 bases, with 8 bases between. This CDR3 has 14 residues. CDR3 in amino acids: CASSYSPTAYEQYF. The CDR3 nucleotides are TGTGCCAGCAGTTACTCCCCGACAGCCTACGAGCAGTACTTC.

The CDR3 DNA reads as TGTGCCAGCAGCTCCTGGACAGGGGGCCCTGAAGCTTTCTTT. This gives the protein CASSSWTGGPEAFF. The chain employs TRBV5-4 and TRBJ1-1; 11 bases match TRBD1. The ends lost 3 bases at V and 6 bases at J; junction bases unmatched: 4. Germline loops: CDR1 SGHNT, CDR2 YYREEE (reference sequence). The CDR3 is 14 residues long.

The V call is TRBV19, the J call TRBJ1-1, with D perhaps matching TRBD1 (6 bases). The germline V gene encodes CDR1 LNHDA and CDR2 SQIVND (reference sequence). V lost 4 bases to trimming and J lost 4 bases, with 16 bases between them. The CDR3 has 15 residues. The CDR3 sequence is CASSTPRGFGTEAFF. DNA of the CDR3: TGTGCCAGTAGTACCCCCAGGGGATTCGGCACTGAAGCTTTCTTT.

The sample holds one count of this clone. Other DNA sequences from this sample encode an identical CDR3 as well. The gene calls are TRBV7-9 and TRBJ1-4; the D gene is possibly TRBD1 (5 bases). V was trimmed by 2 bases and J by 4 bases, leaving 8 bases between them. CDR3 length: 14 residues. Germline V gene sequence: CDR1 SEHNR, CDR2 FQNEAQ (reference sequence). The CDR3 sequence: CASSLRQGNEKLFF. In DNA form, the CDR3 reads TGTGCCAGCAGCTTAAGGCAGGGTAATGAAAAACTGTTTTTT.

Only a few counts were recorded for this clone. This sequence joins TRBV19 and TRBJ2-2, with TRBD2 as a possible D gene (6 bases). The germline gives CDR1 LNHDA, CDR2 SQIVND (reference sequence). CDR3 length: 14 residues. V was clipped by 6 bases and J by 2 bases, with 10 bases between them. CDR3 in DNA: TGTGCCAGTAGATGGGACTTTAACACCGGGGAGCTGTTTTTT. Translation gives CASRWDFNTGELFF.

The chain carries TRBV6-2 or TRBV6-3 and TRBJ1-5, with 8 bases lining up with TRBD1. CDR1 MNHEY and CDR2 SVGEGT come from the germline V gene. CDR3 length: 16 residues. J lost 5 bases, V lost 5 bases, and 11 bases had no gene match. The CDR3 DNA sequence: TGTGCCAGCAGTCACAGAAATACAGGGGGACATCAGCCCCAGCATTTT. Translated, it gives CASSHRNTGGHQPQHF.

The chain recombines TRBV7-2 with TRBJ2-3; the match to TRBD2 covers 9 bases. J was trimmed by 5 bases and V by 6 bases; bases with no gene match: 12. CDR1 SGHTA and CDR2 FQGNSA come from the germline V gene. The CDR3 consists of 16 residues. CDR3 sequence reads: CASSQGIAGVGDTQYF. CDR3 DNA sequence: TGTGCCAGCAGTCAAGGGATAGCGGGGGTGGGAGATACGCAGTATTTT.

The chain couples TRBV11-2 to TRBJ1-4; the match to TRBD1 covers 8 bases. The J segment lost 5 bases and the V segment lost 1 base, leaving 3 bases of the junction unmatched. The CDR3 contains 15 residues. Germline V gene sequence: CDR1 SGHAT, CDR2 FQNNGV. The CDR3 is CASSLADRGNEKLFF. The CDR3 DNA is TGTGCCAGCAGCTTAGCCGACAGGGGAAATGAAAAACTGTTTTTT.

The chain couples TRBV27 to TRBJ1-6, with TRBD1 matching over 11 bases. The CDR3 runs 15 residues. Germline lookup yields CDR1 MNHEY and CDR2 SMNVEV (reference sequence). Trimming cost V 5 bases and J 9 bases; bases outside gene matches: 6. The CDR3 sequence is CASSQRTGGRSPLHF. CDR3 bases: TGTGCCAGCAGTCAACGGACAGGGGGCCGTTCACCCCTCCACTTT.

The V call is TRBV18, the J call TRBJ2-2; unclear D gene. The V gene lost 1 base and the J gene lost 2 bases, with 11 bases spanning the gap. The CDR3 length is 16 residues. The germline V gene encodes CDR1 KGHSH and CDR2 LQKENI. The CDR3 here is CASSPRSAVNTGELFF. CDR3 bases: TGTGCCAGCTCACCACGATCTGCGGTAAACACCGGGGAGCTGTTTTTT.

The rearrangement links TRBV5-5 to TRBJ2-1; perhaps TRBD2 as D (5 bases). This CDR3 spans 11 amino acids. From germline, CDR1 is SGHKS and CDR2 YYEKEE (reference sequence). Deletions cut 1 base from V and 12 bases from J, with 8 bases between. The CDR3 is CASSLNGRQFF. In DNA form, the CDR3 reads TGTGCCAGCAGCTTGAATGGGAGGCAGTTCTTC.

This clone has a single count. The V call is TRBV2, the J call TRBJ1-5; maybe TRBD1 (6 bases). With 5 bases removed from V and 7 bases from J, the gap between germline ends came to 15 bases. The germline V gene encodes CDR1 SNHLY and CDR2 FYNNEI. The CDR3 contains 14 residues. The CDR3 bases are TGTGCCAGCAGTTACATGGACAGTAGGCAGCCCCAGCATTTT. Encoded protein: CASSYMDSRQPQHF.

The chain links TRBV7-2 to TRBJ1-2; 8 bases are shared with TRBD1. Looked up from germline, CDR1 is SGHTA and CDR2 is FQGNSA. This CDR3 comprises 16 residues. The ends lost 5 bases at V and 0 bases at J; junction bases unmatched: 8. For the CDR3, the DNA is TGTGCCAGCAGCGAGGGGGGGACAGGAGCTAACTATGGCTACACCTTC. Protein: CASSEGGTGANYGYTF.